This TCR beta chain is drawn from a study of T cells in localized non-small cell lung cancer. Clones were sequenced by immunoSEQ multiplex PCR, and TCRdb holds only the in-frame ones, with some missing. The sample shows 40,000 or so clones, 65% to 90% of them seen only once. Points from the study as a whole: Maximal T cell clonality occurred in uninvolved adjacent lung, with tumor ranking below it.

With respect to this clone: What it recognizes is unknown.

With V trimmed by 4 bases and J by 5 bases, 10 bases remained unmatched. The CDR3 runs to 15 residues. In germline, CDR1 is SGHDT, CDR2 YYEEEE. The sample was peripheral blood mononuclear cells, taken before any cancer treatment. This chain links TRBV5-6 with TRBJ2-7; 9 nucleotides agree with TRBD1. The TCR comes from a male donor older than 55 with stage II lung adenocarcinoma. The CDR3 is CASSRGDRETHEQYF. CDR3 sequence (DNA): TGTGCCAGCAGCCGCGGGGACAGGGAAACCCACGAGCAGTACTTC.